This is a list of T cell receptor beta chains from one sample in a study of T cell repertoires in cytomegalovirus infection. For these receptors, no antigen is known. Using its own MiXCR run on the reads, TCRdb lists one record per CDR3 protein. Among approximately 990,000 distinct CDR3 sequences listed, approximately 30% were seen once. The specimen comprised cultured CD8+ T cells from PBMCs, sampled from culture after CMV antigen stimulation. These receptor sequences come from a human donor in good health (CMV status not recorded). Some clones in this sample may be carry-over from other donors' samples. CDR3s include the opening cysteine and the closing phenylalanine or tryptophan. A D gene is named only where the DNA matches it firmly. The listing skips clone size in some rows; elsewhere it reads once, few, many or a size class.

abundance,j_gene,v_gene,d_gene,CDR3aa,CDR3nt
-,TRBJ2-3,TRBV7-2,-,CASSLGPEIPTDTQYF,TGTGCCAGCAGCTTAGGTCCGGAGATCCCCACAGATACGCAGTATTTT
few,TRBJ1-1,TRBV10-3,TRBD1,CAISDPGQGNTEAFF,TGTGCCATCAGTGACCCCGGACAGGGGAACACTGAAGCTTTCTTT
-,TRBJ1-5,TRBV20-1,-,CSARDLEGLGPQHF,TGCAGTGCTAGAGATTTGGAGGGACTTGGGCCCCAGCATTTT
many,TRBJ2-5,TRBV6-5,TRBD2,CASSYYPSGQETQYF,TGTGCCAGCAGTTACTACCCTAGCGGCCAAGAGACCCAGTACTTC
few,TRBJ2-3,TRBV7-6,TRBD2,CASSSSVRTSGFSTDTQYF,TGTGCCAGCAGCTCTTCCGTCAGGACTAGCGGATTTAGCACAGATACGCAGTATTTT
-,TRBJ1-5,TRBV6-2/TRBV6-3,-,CASSYNWGPAFTYSNQPQHF,TGTGCCAGCAGTTACAATTGGGGCCCAGCATTCACCTATAGCAATCAGCCCCAGCATTTT
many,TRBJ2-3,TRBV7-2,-,CASSLERSRDTQYF,TGTGCCAGCAGCTTAGAACGGTCCCGCGATACGCAGTATTTT
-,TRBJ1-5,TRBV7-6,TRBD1,CASSPTGTGNMQPQHF,TGTGCCAGCAGCCCGACCGGGACAGGGAACATGCAGCCCCAGCATTTT
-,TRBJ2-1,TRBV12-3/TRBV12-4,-,CASFGGGGADNEQFF,TGTGCCAGCTTTGGAGGGGGTGGGGCCGACAATGAGCAGTTCTTC
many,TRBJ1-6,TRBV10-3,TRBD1,CAIRPGQGYNSPLHF,TGTGCCATCAGACCGGGACAGGGATATAATTCACCCCTCCACTTT
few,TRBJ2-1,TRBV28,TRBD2,CASSSQGAGENNEQFF,TGTGCCAGCAGTAGCCAAGGAGCGGGGGAGAACAATGAGCAGTTCTTC
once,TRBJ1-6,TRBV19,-,CASWEDSYNSPLHF,TGTGCCAGTTGGGAAGACTCCTATAATTCACCCCTCCACTTT
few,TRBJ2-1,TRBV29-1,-,CSVGWSGAHNEQFF,TGCAGCGTGGGATGGTCCGGGGCCCACAATGAGCAGTTCTTC
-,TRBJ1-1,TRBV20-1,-,CSARGSRVKKTEAFF,TGCAGTGCTAGGGGAAGCAGGGTAAAGAAGACTGAAGCTTTCTTT
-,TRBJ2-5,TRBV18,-,CASSPSDTFDFQETQYF,TGTGCCAGCTCACCAAGTGATACCTTCGACTTCCAAGAGACCCAGTACTTC
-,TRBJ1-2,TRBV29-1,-,CSVEPGPYGYTF,TGCAGCGTTGAGCCGGGCCCCTATGGCTACACCTTC
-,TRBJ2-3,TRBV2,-,CAAPGGVRTDTQYF,TGTGCCGCCCCCGGGGGAGTGCGTACAGATACGCAGTATTTT
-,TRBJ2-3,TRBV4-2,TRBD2,CASSQEPTSGGSWATDTQYF,TGTGCCAGCAGCCAAGAACCGACTAGCGGGGGGTCCTGGGCCACAGATACGCAGTATTTT
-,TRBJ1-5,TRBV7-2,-,CASSIPGHHCPPSNQSQHF,TGTGCCAGCAGCATACCGGGACACCACTGCCCACCCTCCAATCAGTCCCAGCATTTT
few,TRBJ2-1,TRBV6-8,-,CASRPISNNEQFF,TGTGCCAGCAGGCCTATATCGAACAATGAGCAGTTCTTC
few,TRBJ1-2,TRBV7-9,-,CASISSYGYTF,TGTGCCAGCATCTCCTCCTATGGCTACACCTTC
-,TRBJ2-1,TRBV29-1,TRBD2,CSTWTSDNEQFF,TGCAGCACATGGACTAGCGACAATGAGCAGTTCTTC
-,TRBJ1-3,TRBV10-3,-,CAISEARDIFSGNTIYF,TGTGCCATCAGTGAGGCACGGGACATTTTTTCTGGAAACACCATATATTTT
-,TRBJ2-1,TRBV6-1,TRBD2,CASRISGGDNEQFF,TGTGCCAGCAGGATTAGCGGGGGGGACAATGAGCAGTTCTTC
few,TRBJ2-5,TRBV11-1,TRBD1,CASSLGTGYETQYF,TGTGCCAGCAGTCTCGGGACAGGGTATGAGACCCAGTACTTC
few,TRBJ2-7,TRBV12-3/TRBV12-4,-,CASTVGDPYEQYF,TGTGCCAGCACCGTCGGGGATCCCTACGAGCAGTACTTC
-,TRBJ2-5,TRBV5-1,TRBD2,CASSLIAGTQETQYF,TGCGCCAGCAGCTTGATAGCGGGGACTCAAGAGACCCAGTACTTC
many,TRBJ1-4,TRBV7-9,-,CASSKIGGGRTGEKLFF,TGTGCCAGCAGCAAAATCGGCGGGGGGAGGACGGGAGAAAAACTGTTTTTT
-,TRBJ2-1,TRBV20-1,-,CSAPPDPASYNEQFF,TGCAGTGCACCCCCCGACCCGGCCTCCTACAATGAGCAGTTCTTC
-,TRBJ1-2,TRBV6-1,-,CASSEQGQRPNYGYTF,TGTGCCAGCAGTGAACAAGGGCAGCGCCCTAACTATGGCTACACCTTC
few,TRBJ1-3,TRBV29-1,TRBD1,CSVDETGVSGNTIYF,TGCAGCGTTGATGAGACAGGGGTCTCTGGAAACACCATATATTTT
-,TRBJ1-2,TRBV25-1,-,CASSTRGGYTF,TGTGCCAGCAGCACCAGGGGCGGCTACACCTTC
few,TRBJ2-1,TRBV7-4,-,CASSSSGHQRNEQFF,TGTGCCAGCAGCTCATCGGGTCATCAGAGGAATGAGCAGTTCTTC
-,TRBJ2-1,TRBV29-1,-,CSVEITGSPNEQFF,TGCAGCGTTGAAATTACAGGGAGCCCCAATGAGCAGTTCTTC
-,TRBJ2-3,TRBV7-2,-,CASSKTGRGSTDTQYF,TGTGCCAGCAGCAAGACAGGGAGGGGAAGCACAGATACGCAGTATTTT
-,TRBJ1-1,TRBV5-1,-,CASSLEQGWLLDTEAFF,TGCGCCAGCAGCTTGGAACAGGGATGGCTTTTGGACACTGAAGCTTTCTTT
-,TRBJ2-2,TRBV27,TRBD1,CASSLVQGVTGELFF,TGTGCCAGCAGTTTAGTACAGGGGGTAACCGGGGAGCTGTTTTTT
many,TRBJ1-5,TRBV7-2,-,CASSLWVTQPQHF,TGTGCCAGCAGCTTATGGGTCACTCAGCCCCAGCATTTT
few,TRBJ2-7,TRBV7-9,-,CASSSNQVRSYEQYF,TGTGCCAGCAGCTCGAACCAAGTCAGGTCCTACGAGCAGTACTTC
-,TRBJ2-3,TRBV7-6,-,CASSLRVAEHSTDTQYF,TGTGCCAGCAGCTTAAGAGTGGCGGAGCACTCCACAGATACGCAGTATTTT
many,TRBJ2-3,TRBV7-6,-,CASSLVGGRTDTQYF,TGTGCCAGCAGCTTAGTGGGGGGACGAACAGATACGCAGTATTTT
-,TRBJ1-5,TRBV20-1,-,CSAFPPDSNQPQHF,TGCAGTGCTTTTCCCCCGGATAGCAATCAGCCCCAGCATTTT
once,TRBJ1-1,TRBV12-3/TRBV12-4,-,CASSLENRGFTEAFF,TGTGCCAGCAGTTTGGAAAACCGCGGGTTCACTGAAGCTTTCTTT
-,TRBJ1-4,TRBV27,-,CASSLFRPGATNEKLFF,TGTGCCAGCAGTTTATTCCGCCCAGGGGCAACTAATGAAAAACTGTTTTTT
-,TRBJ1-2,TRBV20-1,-,CSARDLGVGYTF,TGCAGTGCTAGAGATCTCGGGGTCGGCTACACCTTC
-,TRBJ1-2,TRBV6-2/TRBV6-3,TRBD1,CASSSNRTGGNYGYTF,TGTGCCAGCAGCTCGAACCGGACAGGGGGTAACTATGGCTACACCTTC
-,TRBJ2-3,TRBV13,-,CASSRPQGGTDTQYF,TGTGCCAGCAGCCGACCCCAGGGAGGCACAGATACGCAGTATTTT
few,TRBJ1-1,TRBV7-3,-,CASSLTRQGKTEAFF,TGTGCCAGCAGCTTAACCCGGCAGGGCAAAACTGAAGCTTTCTTT